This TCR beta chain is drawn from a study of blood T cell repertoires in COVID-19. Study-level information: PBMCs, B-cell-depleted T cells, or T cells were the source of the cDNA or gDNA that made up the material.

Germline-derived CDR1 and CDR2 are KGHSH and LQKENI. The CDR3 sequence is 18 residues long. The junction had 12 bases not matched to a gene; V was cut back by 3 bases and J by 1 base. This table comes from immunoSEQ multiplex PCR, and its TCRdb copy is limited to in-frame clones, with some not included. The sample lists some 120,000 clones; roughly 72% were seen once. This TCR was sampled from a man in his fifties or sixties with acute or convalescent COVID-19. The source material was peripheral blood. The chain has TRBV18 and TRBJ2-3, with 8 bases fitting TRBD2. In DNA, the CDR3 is TGTGCCAGCTCACCCTTCGGGGGTAGAGCGGGAGGCACAGATACGCAGTATTTT. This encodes CASSPFGGRAGGTDTQYF.